This T cell receptor beta chain originates from a study of OX40 agonist ivuxolimab in advanced cancers. Assay: immunoSEQ multiplex PCR; the TCRdb copy retains only in-frame clones and omits some. This sample has approximately 46,000 clones, with roughly three quarters found just once. Trimming removed 8 bases at V and 5 bases at J, with 12 bases between. The CDR3 spans 12 residues. CDR1 and CDR2 from the germline V gene are MNHEY and SMNVEV (reference sequence). This clone was seen just once. The rearrangement links TRBV27 to TRBJ1-1, with D unresolved. This material consisted of CD4+ or CD8+ T cells sorted from blood, taken in a trial of the OX40 agonist ivuxolimab. This receptor was taken from an adult with an advanced solid tumor such as melanoma, head and neck, liver or kidney cancer. The CDR3 reads CASGRKRTEAFF. CDR3 DNA sequence: TGTGCCAGCGGTCGGAAAAGAACTGAAGCTTTCTTT.